These 19 T cell receptor beta chains were sequenced from one sample in a study of cytomegalovirus exposure and HLA in healthy donors. Clones were read by immunoSEQ multiplex PCR, and TCRdb kept only the in-frame ones, dropping some. The table lists some 140,000 clones, 85% to 90% of them singletons. The sample comprised PBMCs. Receptor source: a man aged 18 to 30 in good health and CMV-seronegative.

This rearrangement joins TRBV27 to TRBJ2-1, with 7 bases aligning to TRBD1. The CDR3 length is 12 residues. CDR1 and CDR2 (germline): MNHEY, SMNVEV (reference sequence). With V trimmed by 5 bases and J by 11 bases, 6 bases remained unmatched. CDR3 sequence reads: CASSLRDSKQFF. The CDR3 DNA is TGTGCCAGCAGTCTCCGGGACAGTAAGCAGTTCTTC.

V and J are TRBV27 and TRBJ1-5, with a possible D match to TRBD1 (6 bases). The germline V gene has CDR1 MNHEY and CDR2 SMNVEV (reference sequence). The CDR3 has 16 residues. Trimming left V 3 bases short and J 11 bases short, with 23 bases between. The CDR3, as DNA: TGTGCCAGCAGTTTCCTCTCTGGGGGGGCCCCCAGGTCCCAGCATTTT. This gives the protein CASSFLSGGAPRSQHF.

This clone was observed a few times. This chain joins TRBV19 and TRBJ2-5, with 8 bases aligning to TRBD1. Germline trimming cut 5 bases from V and 4 bases from J; bases unmatched to any gene: 6. This CDR3 is built from 14 residues. Germline CDR1 reads LNHDA; CDR2 reads SQIVND (reference sequence). This chain's CDR3 is CASSRWTGSETQYF. The CDR3 region has the DNA TGTGCCAGTAGTCGATGGACAGGGTCAGAGACCCAGTACTTC.

This chain connects TRBV5-4 to TRBJ2-3; 10 bases align to TRBD2. This CDR3 has 15 residues. The germline V gene has CDR1 SGHNT and CDR2 YYREEE (reference sequence). J was trimmed by 3 bases and V by 4 bases; bases with no gene match: 5. CDR3 sequence reads: CASSTGLAVTDTQYF. Here the CDR3 DNA reads TGTGCCAGCAGCACCGGACTAGCGGTGACAGATACGCAGTATTTT.

As regards this clone: Germline and junction disagree at one end, which may indicate a read error. CDR3 DNA: TGCGCCAGCAGTCCCACACTGGGACCCGGACAGGACCACACCATGAATACTGAAGCTTTCTTT. This translates into CASSPTLGPGQDHTMNTEAFF. The V gene is TRBV23-1, the J gene TRBJ1-1, with TRBD1 matching over 7 bases. TRBV23-1 is marked as an open reading frame, function uncertain. This CDR3 region has 21 residues.

The chain couples TRBV7-9 to TRBJ2-2; 8 bases line up with TRBD1. Germline assignment: CDR1 SEHNR and CDR2 FQNEAQ (reference sequence). The junction had 7 bases not matched to a gene; V was cut back by 3 bases and J by 1 base. CDR3 length equals 17 residues. The CDR3 sequence: CASSFRLGTGNTGELFF. The CDR3 region has the DNA TGTGCCAGCAGCTTCCGGTTGGGGACAGGGAACACCGGGGAGCTGTTTTTT.

The gene calls are TRBV27 and TRBJ2-5; 7 nucleotides align to TRBD1. This CDR3 spans 17 amino acids. The V and J ends lost 3 bases and 0 bases, in that order; junction bases with no gene match: 10. Germline lookup yields CDR1 MNHEY and CDR2 SMNVEV (reference sequence). Here the CDR3 DNA reads TGTGCCAGCAGTTTTCTCGGACAGGTGTTGTACCAAGAGACCCAGTACTTC. Protein: CASSFLGQVLYQETQYF.

The chain links TRBV2 to TRBJ2-3, with D possibly being TRBD1 (6 bases). The CDR3 runs to 14 residues. The V gene's germline CDR1 is SNHLY and CDR2 FYNNEI. Trimming stripped 5 bases from V and 4 bases from J, with 13 bases between. The CDR3 here is CASSRTVGADTQYF. DNA for the CDR3: TGTGCCAGCAGTCGGACAGTAGGCGCAGATACGCAGTATTTT.

This clone has just a few counts. The CDR3 protein is CASSERGPGQDSPLHF. CDR3 nucleotide sequence: TGTGCCAGCAGTGAAAGGGGGCCGGGGCAGGATTCACCCCTCCACTTT. The chain uses TRBV2 and TRBJ1-6, with 7 bases identical to TRBD1. J lost 8 bases, V lost 2 bases, and 9 bases had no gene match. The V gene's germline CDR1 is SNHLY and CDR2 FYNNEI. The CDR3 extends over 16 amino acids.

The chain combines TRBV4-1 with TRBJ2-5; possibly TRBD2 for D (6 bases). The CDR3 spans 16 residues. Deletions cut 4 bases from V and 3 bases from J, with 18 bases between. Germline V CDR1 and CDR2: MGHRA, YSYEKL. The CDR3 coding sequence is TGCGCCAGCAGCCCGCTGGGGGGAGGAAGGAAAGAGACCCAGTACTTC. Protein: CASSPLGGGRKETQYF.

This clone was picked up one time. The chain links TRBV11-2 to TRBJ2-1; the match to TRBD2 covers 8 bases. CDR3 length: 16 amino acids. CDR1 and CDR2 (germline): SGHAT, FQNNGV. V shed 1 base, J shed 9 bases, and the junction held 11 bases outside the gene matches. In DNA, the CDR3 is TGTGCCAGCAGCTTAGGGGCGGGGGGATCTTGGGTTGAGCAGTTCTTC. Amino acid sequence: CASSLGAGGSWVEQFF.

This clone has a single count. The chain combines TRBV7-9 with TRBJ1-6; D possibly corresponds to TRBD1 (5 bases). Germline-derived CDR1 and CDR2 are SEHNR and FQNEAQ (reference sequence). V was shortened by 5 bases and J by 10 bases, with 18 bases between the two germline ends. The length of the CDR3 is 15 residues. The CDR3 DNA reads TGTGCCAGCAGCCCAAACTCAGGGTACGGCTCACCCCTCCACTTT. Its translation is CASSPNSGYGSPLHF. Full variable domain (missing parts from reference TRBV7-9 and TRBJ1-6): DTGVSQNPRHKITKRGQNVTFRCDPISEHNRLYWYRQTLGQGPEFLTYFQNEAQLEKSRLLSDRFSAERPKGSFSTLEIQRTEQGDSAMYLCASSPNSGYGSPLHFGNGTRLTVT.

This clone was recorded once. The chain has TRBV27 and TRBJ2-7; weak D call: TRBD1 (6 bases). CDR1 is MNHEY and CDR2 is SMNVEV in the germline V gene (reference sequence). Trimming cost V 6 bases and J 2 bases, with 17 bases left between them. CDR3 length: 15 amino acids. The CDR3 coding sequence is TGTGCCAGCAGACCCCGGGCAGGGACACCCTACGAGCAGTACTTC. Translation: CASRPRAGTPYEQYF.

In this sample, this clone turned up a few times. This chain links TRBV7-2 with TRBJ1-2; TRBD1 might be the D (6 bases). This CDR3 contains 15 residues. Trimming removed 0 bases from V and 7 bases from J, with 15 bases in between. The germline CDR1 and CDR2 sequences are SGHTA and FQGNSA. The DNA for the CDR3 is TGTGCCAGCAGCTTAGCGGCTTGGACAGTAAGTGGCTACACCTTC. This translates into CASSLAAWTVSGYTF.

The chain has TRBV6-5 and TRBJ1-1; TRBD1 is a possible D gene (5 bases). The CDR3 covers 15 residues. Germline V CDR1 and CDR2: MNHEY, SVGAGI. With 2 bases removed from V and 1 base from J, the gap between germline ends came to 11 bases. CDR3 DNA sequence: TGTGCCAGCAGTTACAGGGGTCCGTCGAACACTGAAGCTTTCTTT. Its translation: CASSYRGPSNTEAFF.

This chain joins TRBV18 and TRBJ2-7, with D possibly TRBD1 on 5 matching bases. V was trimmed by 5 bases and J by 3 bases, leaving 8 bases between them. This CDR3 has 12 amino acids. CDR1 and CDR2 (germline): KGHSH, LQKENI. CDR3 DNA: TGTGCCAGCTCAACCGACAGCTACGAGCAGTACTTC. Translating it yields CASSTDSYEQYF.

The chain combines TRBV19 with TRBJ2-7; 10 nucleotides agree with TRBD2. The CDR3 has 15 residues. The J segment lost 7 bases and the V segment lost 6 bases, leaving 12 bases of the junction unmatched. Germline V lookup: CDR1 LNHDA, CDR2 SQIVND (reference sequence). DNA for the CDR3: TGTGCCAGTAGCGGATCTAGCGGGAGTAGTGGTGAGCAGTACTTC. This encodes CASSGSSGSSGEQYF.

The CDR3: CASSLGQGINYGYTF. As DNA, the CDR3 is TGTGCCAGCAGTTTGGGGCAGGGCATAAACTATGGCTACACCTTC. The V call is TRBV28, the J call TRBJ1-2; TRBD1 might be the D (5 bases). The germline V gene has CDR1 MDHEN and CDR2 SYDVKM. With 3 bases removed from V and 2 bases from J, the gap between germline ends came to 13 bases. CDR3 length: 15 residues.

V usage is TRBV18 and J usage is TRBJ1-5, with D perhaps TRBD1 (5 bases). Trimming took off 3 bases at V and 3 bases at J, with 15 bases between the two ends. CDR1 and CDR2 from the germline V gene are KGHSH and LQKENI. The CDR3 sequence is 16 residues long. This CDR3 reads CASSPGTWRLNQPQHF. CDR3 sequence (DNA): TGTGCCAGCTCACCTGGGACTTGGAGGCTCAATCAGCCCCAGCATTTT.